This is a list of T cell receptor beta chains from one sample in a study of tumor and adjacent non-tumor tissue in lung cancer. One entry per CDR3 protein results from TCRdb running MiXCR on the multiplex PCR reads. In the table there are some 200,000 distinct CDR3 sequences, roughly 70% of which are singletons. Sequenced material: lung tumor tissue. Source of these receptors: a man aged 60-69 years with non-small cell lung cancer. Each CDR3 is given with its conserved first and last residue. D genes are given only for firm matches. Clone size is shown for a subset of rows, as once, few, many or a class of expanded clone.

size,V,J,D,CDR3,DNA
many,TRBV29-1,TRBJ2-2,-,CSVGGILSGELFF,TGCAGCGTTGGTGGGATTCTATCCGGGGAGCTGTTTTTT
many,TRBV12-5,TRBJ2-1,-,CASGLSSGEVHEQFF,TGTGCTAGTGGTTTGTCCTCTGGGGAGGTCCATGAGCAGTTCTTC
many,TRBV28,TRBJ1-5,-,CASSLGTPNRPQHF,TGTGCCAGCAGTTTGGGGACCCCCAATCGGCCCCAGCATTTT
-,TRBV11-1,TRBJ2-1,-,CASSLEWRVNNEQFF,TGTGCCAGCAGCTTAGAGTGGCGTGTGAACAATGAGCAGTTCTTC
-,TRBV10-2,TRBJ1-4,-,CATSAQGANEKLFF,TGCGCCACCAGTGCACAGGGAGCAAATGAAAAACTGTTTTTT
many,TRBV6-6,TRBJ2-7,-,CASSYKRTDSYEQYF,TGTGCCAGCAGTTACAAGCGGACAGACTCCTACGAGCAGTACTTC
-,TRBV20-1,TRBJ2-3,TRBD2,CSARAHVGGTTQYF,TGCAGTGCTAGAGCTCACGTCGGGGGGACTACGCAGTATTTC
-,TRBV6-1,TRBJ2-3,TRBD1,CVSHRGEGMYTQYF,TGTGTCAGCCACAGGGGCGAGGGGATGTATACGCAGTATTTT
-,TRBV20-1,TRBJ1-2,TRBD1,CSAFSGQGAFGYTF,TGCAGTGCTTTTTCGGGACAGGGGGCGTTTGGCTACACCTTC
-,TRBV6-5,TRBJ1-5,-,CASNYVRAGRWLGPQHF,TGTGCCAGCAATTACGTAAGGGCAGGGCGCTGGTTAGGACCCCAGCATTTT
many,TRBV20-1,TRBJ1-4,-,CSARGSGETNEKLFF,TGCAGTGCCCGAGGCTCAGGGGAAACTAATGAAAAACTGTTTTTT
-,TRBV4-3,TRBJ2-3,-,CTSSQDRAGTTDTQYF,TGCACCAGCAGCCAAGATAGAGCGGGTACCACGGATACGCAGTATTTT
once,TRBV29-1,TRBJ1-1,-,CSVEGRFAEALF,TGCAGCGTTGAAGGTAGATTCGCTGAAGCTCTCTTT
-,TRBV9,TRBJ2-1,-,CASSPSPGLSLYNEQFF,TGTGCCAGCAGCCCCTCCCCCGGACTTTCTCTCTACAATGAGCAGTTCTTC